The clone carrying this TCR beta chain was observed once. Antigen unknown. The data derive from a study of T-cell reconstitution after alpha-beta-depleted transplantation in children. Study-wide points: About two months after transplant, alpha-beta T cells reportedly came from several hundred expanded graft clones.

It was with unique molecular identifiers that the TCRbeta library was prepared. TCRdb passed the PCR reads through MiXCR, listing each CDR3 protein once. The table shows about 980,000 distinct CDR3 sequences, with about 31% occurring only once. The CDR3 contains 17 residues. CDR1 LGHNA and CDR2 YNFKEQ come from the germline V gene. V was shortened by 2 bases and J by 1 base, with 14 bases between the two germline ends. This chain connects TRBV4-2 to TRBJ1-4, with D perhaps matching TRBD1 (5 bases). The material sequenced was PBMCs, mostly from graft donor cells, taken 360 days after TCRalphabeta/CD19-depleted stem cell transplant. This receptor was taken from a boy under two years old who had a stem cell transplant for SCID, so the T cells may come from the graft donor. In DNA, the CDR3 is TGTGCCAGCAGCCAAAGGGTGGACGGGGGAACTAATGAAAAACTGTTTTTT. This encodes CASSQRVDGGTNEKLFF.